A selection of T cell receptor beta chains follows, all from one sample in a study of Graves' ophthalmopathy and Graves' hyperthyroidism. TCRdb analysed the multiplex PCR reads with MiXCR anew, one entry per CDR3 protein. This table has a few hundred thousand distinct CDR3 sequences, roughly 21% appearing once. The sample consisted of peripheral blood. The receptors originated from a woman between 50 and 59 years old with Graves' ophthalmopathy. Each CDR3 is given with its conserved first and last residue. The D gene is left open where the match is weak. The size of a clone is reported for some rows only, either as once, few or many, or as a class for expanded clones.

j_call | cdr3_length | d_call | v_call | clone_size | cdr3_nt | cdr3_aa
TRBJ1-5 | 15 | NA | TRBV30 | NA | TGTGCCTGGAGCTCCGGGGGCTTTGGCAATCAGCCCCAGCATTTT | CAWSSGGFGNQPQHF
TRBJ2-7 | 13 | NA | TRBV11-3 | NA | TGTGCCAGCAGCTTAGTCCCAAGGGACGAGCAGTACTTC | CASSLVPRDEQYF
TRBJ1-5 | 19 | NA | TRBV7-2 | many | TGTGCCAGCAGCCCCCGTTTAATTGACAACCCCTATAGCAATCAGCCCCAGCATTTT | CASSPRLIDNPYSNQPQHF
TRBJ1-5 | 19 | TRBD1 | TRBV6-1 | NA | TGTGCCAGCAGTAAGAGAGGACAGGGCTCGATCCGTAGCAATCAGCCCCAGCATTTT | CASSKRGQGSIRSNQPQHF
TRBJ1-5 | 12 | NA | TRBV19 | NA | TGTGCCAGTAGTATAGCTAATCAGCCCCAGCATTTT | CASSIANQPQHF
TRBJ2-2 | 14 | NA | TRBV14 | many | TGTGCCAGCAGCCAATTCCCCCACACCGGGGAGCTGTTTTTT | CASSQFPHTGELFF
TRBJ2-7 | 13 | NA | TRBV6-5 | many | TGTGCCAGCAGTTACTCCGAGGGGTACGAGCAGTACTTC | CASSYSEGYEQYF
TRBJ2-2 | 14 | TRBD2 | TRBV12-3/TRBV12-4 | many | TGTGCCAGCCGACTAGCGGGCGACACCGGGGAGCTGTTTTTT | CASRLAGDTGELFF
TRBJ1-1 | 15 | NA | TRBV20-1 | many | TGCAGTGCTAGAGATACCTCATACATGAACACTGAAGCTTTCTTT | CSARDTSYMNTEAFF
TRBJ1-5 | 14 | NA | TRBV6-1 | many | TGTGCCAGCAGTCGGGCACTGCTCGATCAGCCCCAGCATTTT | CASSRALLDQPQHF
TRBJ2-2 | 16 | NA | TRBV10-3 | NA | TGTGCCATCAGTGAGTCGTGGGGGAGTGGCACCGGGGAGCTGTTTTTT | CAISESWGSGTGELFF
TRBJ1-3 | 14 | NA | TRBV6-1 | NA | TGTGCCAGCAGTAGACACAGCTCTGGAAACACCATATATTTT | CASSRHSSGNTIYF
TRBJ1-5 | 13 | NA | TRBV7-2 | many | TGTGCCAGCAGCGCCGACAGCTTTGAGCCCCAGCATTTT | CASSADSFEPQHF
TRBJ2-7 | 13 | NA | TRBV12-3/TRBV12-4 | many | TGTGCCACCAGCTCAGGGAGTTCCTACGAGCAGTACTTC | CATSSGSSYEQYF
TRBJ2-5 | 15 | NA | TRBV4-2 | many | TGTGCCAGCAGCCAGCCACAGGGGGAGGGAGAGACCCAGTACTTC | CASSQPQGEGETQYF
TRBJ2-7 | 14 | TRBD1 | TRBV6-1 | NA | TGTGCCAGCCACGACGGGCAGGGGGCCTACGAGCAGTACTTC | CASHDGQGAYEQYF
TRBJ1-6 | 11 | NA | TRBV12-3/TRBV12-4 | many | TGTGCCAGCAGCCTAAATTCACCCCTCCACTTT | CASSLNSPLHF
TRBJ1-1 | 13 | NA | TRBV20-1 | many | TGCAGTGCTAGACCACGGGGCGGCACTGAAGCTTTCTTT | CSARPRGGTEAFF
TRBJ1-1 | 16 | NA | TRBV6-2/TRBV6-3 | many | TGTGCCAGCAGTTACTCGGGGGGTGCCGGGTTTGGTGAAGCTTTCTTT | CASSYSGGAGFGEAFF
TRBJ1-5 | 14 | NA | TRBV12-3/TRBV12-4 | NA | TGTGCCAGCAGTTCGACACCCAGGTATCAGCCCCAGCATTTT | CASSSTPRYQPQHF
TRBJ2-5 | 12 | NA | TRBV2 | many | TGTGCCAGCCAAGGGGGCCAAGAGACCCAGTACTTC | CASQGGQETQYF
TRBJ2-5 | 14 | NA | TRBV7-8 | many | TGTGCCAGCAGCTTAGCGTCGGGAGAAGAGACCCAGTACTTC | CASSLASGEETQYF
TRBJ1-1 | 15 | TRBD1 | TRBV24-1 | many | TGTGCCACCAGTGATTCGACAGGGGGCTGGACTGAAGCTTTCTTT | CATSDSTGGWTEAFF
TRBJ2-7 | 11 | NA | TRBV29-1 | many | TGCAGCGTTGATCGTGGGCGCGAGCAGTACTTC | CSVDRGREQYF
TRBJ1-2 | 12 | NA | TRBV6-1 | once | TGTGCCAGCAGTGGGAACCGCCGGGGCTACACCTTC | CASSGNRRGYTF
TRBJ2-7 | 16 | TRBD2 | TRBV20-1 | few | TGCAGTGCTAGACCAGCGGGGCGGGAGTTCTCCTACGAGCAGTACTTC | CSARPAGREFSYEQYF
TRBJ1-5 | 13 | NA | TRBV19 | many | TGTGCCAGTAGTATTCAGGATCAGCAGCCCCAGCATTTT | CASSIQDQQPQHF
TRBJ2-7 | 13 | NA | TRBV27 | many | TGTGCCAGCAGTTTGGAGGGGCCCTACGAGCAGTACTTC | CASSLEGPYEQYF
TRBJ1-5 | 12 | NA | TRBV24-1 | NA | TGTGCCACCAGTGAACCCTACCGGGAGATGCATTTT | CATSEPYREMHF
TRBJ2-2 | 15 | NA | TRBV9 | many | TGTGCCAGCAGCCCCGGGACACCGAACACCGGGGAGCTGTTTTTT | CASSPGTPNTGELFF
TRBJ1-3 | 17 | NA | TRBV4-1 | few | TGCGCCAGCAGCCAAGCTTGGGGGGCCCCCTCTGGAAACACCATATATTTT | CASSQAWGAPSGNTIYF
TRBJ1-5 | 15 | NA | TRBV15 | many | TGTGCCACCAGCAGACACCAGGGAGGTAATCAGCCCCAGCATTTT | CATSRHQGGNQPQHF
TRBJ2-5 | 16 | NA | TRBV28 | many | TGTGCCAGCAGTCCCCCGTTGGGGGGAGTCCAAGAGACCCAGTACTTC | CASSPPLGGVQETQYF
TRBJ2-1 | 15 | NA | TRBV25-1 | many | TGTGCCAGCAGTGACCGGGGCATTGGCCACAATGAGCAGTTCTTC | CASSDRGIGHNEQFF
TRBJ2-7 | 12 | NA | TRBV15 | many | TGTGCCACCAGCAGAGAAGGCTACGAGCAGTACTTC | CATSREGYEQYF
TRBJ1-1 | 17 | NA | TRBV5-6 | NA | TGTGCCAGCAGCTTGGCTGCGGGACGGAGCTTGAACACTGAAGCTTTCTTT | CASSLAAGRSLNTEAFF
TRBJ1-1 | 11 | NA | TRBV27 | many | TGTGCCAGCAATTGGACCGGAGAAGCTTTCTTT | CASNWTGEAFF
TRBJ1-6 | 15 | NA | TRBV14 | NA | TGTGCCAGCAGCCAAGCGCAGGGAGGGAATTCACCCCTCCACTTT | CASSQAQGGNSPLHF
TRBJ2-5 | 15 | TRBD1 | TRBV29-1 | NA | TGCAGCGTCCCTCCACGGGACAGGCCAAGAGGGACCCAGTACTTC | CSVPPRDRPRGTQYF
TRBJ2-5 | 12 | NA | TRBV6-1 | NA | TGTGACAGCAGAGCGACCAGCAAGACCCAGTACTTC | CDSRATSKTQYF
TRBJ1-2 | 15 | NA | TRBV12-3/TRBV12-4 | NA | TGTGCCAGCATCCGGTCGGGATCACTCAACTATGGCTACACCTTC | CASIRSGSLNYGYTF
TRBJ2-7 | 13 | TRBD1 | TRBV12-3/TRBV12-4 | many | TGTGCCAGCAGTCCCGGGACAGGGGACGAGCAGTACTTC | CASSPGTGDEQYF
TRBJ2-5 | 17 | NA | TRBV28 | NA | TGTGCCAGCAGTTCAGGTTTCGAGCAGAGTATCCAAGAGACCCAGTACTTC | CASSSGFEQSIQETQYF
TRBJ1-1 | 13 | NA | TRBV18 | NA | TGTGCCAGCTCACCAGTGGAGCGAAGGGGAGCTTTCTTT | CASSPVERRGAFF
TRBJ1-2 | 17 | TRBD1 | TRBV5-6 | few | TGTGCCAGCAGCCGGGACAGGGAAGGATCGACCTACTATGGCTACACCTTC | CASSRDREGSTYYGYTF
TRBJ1-5 | 16 | NA | TRBV12-3/TRBV12-4 | many | TGTGCCAGCAGAAAAGACGGACAACATAGCAATCAGCCCCAGCATTTT | CASRKDGQHSNQPQHF
TRBJ2-7 | 15 | NA | TRBV20-1 | many | TGCAGTGCTATAATAAGCGAGAACCCCTGGGAAGAGCAGTACTTC | CSAIISENPWEEQYF